These 29 T cell receptor beta chains were all obtained from the same sample, sequenced in a study of human T cells and chemical hapten exposure. Time point of the sample: pre-sensitization, week 0. The treatment denotes: therapeutic diphenylcyclopropenone sensitization with weekly scalp DPC. Using its own MiXCR run on the RACE reads, TCRdb lists one record per CDR3 protein. The repertoire consists of 250,000 or so distinct CDR3 sequences, with about 9% occurring once and the leading ten covering under 2.5%. Sample: whole blood, taken in connection with sensitization to the hapten diphenylcyclopropenone (DPC). The receptors here all came from a woman in her 40s with alopecia areata. Some clones in this sample may be carry-over from other donors' samples.

This clonotype has more than one count but fewer than ten. The rearrangement uses TRBV11-2 and TRBJ2-7; D may be TRBD1 (5 bases). This CDR3 has 15 residues. V was clipped by 3 bases and J by 7 bases, with 19 bases between them. Germline CDR1 and CDR2: SGHAT and FQNNGV. CDR3 amino acids: CASSFGSRASVEQYF. The DNA of the CDR3 is TGTGCCAGCAGCTTCGGTTCCAGGGCCTCGGTGGAGCAGTACTTC.

This clonotype was seen repeatedly, ten times or more. The rearrangement links TRBV15 to TRBJ1-5; D remains unclear. The CDR3 is 13 residues long. CDR1 and CDR2 (germline): LNHNV, YYDKDF (reference sequence). V was cut by 8 bases and J by 0 bases, with 8 bases left in between. The CDR3 loop is CATSQYSNQPQHF. The CDR3 bases are TGTGCCACCTCCCAGTATAGCAATCAGCCCCAGCATTTT. The whole variable domain, remainder taken from reference TRBV15 and TRBJ1-5, is DAMVIQNPRYQVTQFGKPVTLSCSQTLNHNVMYWYQQKSSQAPKLLFHYYDKDFNNEADTPDNFQSRRPNTSFCFLDIRSPGLGDTAMYLCATSQYSNQPQHFGDGTRLSIL.

At least ten counts were recorded for this clonotype. The chain carries TRBV11-1 and TRBJ1-1, with 11 nucleotides matching TRBD1. Trimming at V came to 3 bases and at J to 7 bases, leaving 7 bases not matched to a gene. Germline CDR1 reads SGHAT; CDR2 reads FQDESV (reference sequence). This CDR3 spans 15 amino acids. The CDR3 here is CASSFSSGQGVEAFF. The CDR3, as DNA: TGTGCCAGCAGCTTCTCGTCGGGACAGGGGGTTGAAGCTTTCTTT.

V gene TRBV12-3 or TRBV12-4 combines with J gene TRBJ2-7; D call uncertain. V was clipped by 3 bases and J by 0 bases, with 12 bases between them. The CDR3 consists of 15 residues. In DNA, the CDR3 is TGTGCCAGCAGTTTGCAGCTCTTCGGCTCCTACGAGCAGTACTTC. Protein sequence: CASSLQLFGSYEQYF.

There are many counts of this clonotype. V usage is TRBV6-6 and J usage is TRBJ2-7; perhaps TRBD1 as D (6 bases). Germline lookup yields CDR1 MNHNY and CDR2 SVGAGI (reference sequence). V lost 6 bases and J 2 bases, leaving 17 bases between the germline ends. CDR3 length: 15 amino acids. The CDR3 is CASSTGLPATYEQYF. CDR3 in DNA: TGTGCCAGCAGCACAGGGCTCCCCGCGACCTACGAGCAGTACTTC.

The chain carries TRBV10-2 and TRBJ2-1, with 12 bases identical to TRBD2. V lost 3 bases to trimming and J lost 9 bases; unmatched junction nucleotides: 6. The CDR3 spans 15 residues. The germline CDR1 and CDR2 sequences are WSHSY and SAAADI. The CDR3 nucleotides are TGCGCCAGCAGTGAACTGACTAGCGGGAGCGGTGAGCAGTTCTTC. Encoded protein: CASSELTSGSGEQFF.

The J gene is TRBJ2-5, the V gene TRBV7-6, with a tentative D call TRBD2 (6 bases). This CDR3 has 14 amino acids. Germline lookup yields CDR1 SGHVS and CDR2 FNYEAQ. V shed 7 bases and J shed 0 bases, with 12 bases lying between them. The CDR3 nucleotides read TGTGCCAGCACCCGAGGCGGGAACCAAGAGACCCAGTACTTC. This sequence encodes CASTRGGNQETQYF.

This clonotype came up many times. The chain recombines TRBV11-2 with TRBJ2-6; D gene ambiguous. The CDR3 is made up of 13 amino acids. The ends were cut back, 6 bases at V and 0 bases at J, with 3 bases in the middle. The germline V gene has CDR1 SGHAT and CDR2 FQNNGV. CDR3 coding DNA: TGTGCCAGCAGATTCTCTGGGGCCAACGTCCTGACTTTC. This sequence encodes CASRFSGANVLTF. Using reference TRBV11-2 and TRBJ2-6 for the parts outside the CDR3, the full variable domain is EAGVAQSPRYKIIEKRQSVAFWCNPISGHATLYWYQQILGQGPKLLIQFQNNGVVDDSQLPKDRFSAERLKGVDSTLKIQPAKLEDSAVYLCASRFSGANVLTFGAGSRLTVL.

The gene calls are TRBV6-2 or TRBV6-3 and TRBJ2-1; TRBD2 aligns across 7 bases. The CDR3 is 14 amino acids. V trimming: 2 bases; J trimming: 5 bases; junction bases outside the gene matches: 3. The V gene's germline CDR1 is MNHEY and CDR2 SVGEGT. CDR3 nucleotide sequence: TGTGCCAGCAGTTACCCAGCGGGGAACAATGAGCAGTTCTTC. Translated, it gives CASSYPAGNNEQFF.

The chain combines TRBV9 with TRBJ1-1, with TRBD1 matching over 8 bases. The CDR3 length is 17 residues. The trim removed 2 bases at V and 1 base at J, leaving 10 bases unmatched. CDR1 is SGDLS and CDR2 is YYNGEE in the germline V gene. CDR3 sequence: CASSVSPEQGGNTEAFF. CDR3 sequence (DNA): TGTGCCAGCAGCGTTTCGCCCGAACAGGGGGGGAACACTGAAGCTTTCTTT. The whole variable domain, filled in from reference TRBV9 and TRBJ1-1, reads DSGVTQTPKHLITATGQRVTLRCSPRSGDLSVYWYQQSLDQGLQFLIQYYNGEERAKGNILERFSAQQFPDLHSELNLSSLELGDSALYFCASSVSPEQGGNTEAFFGQGTRLTVV.

This clonotype was observed at least ten times. The chain uses TRBV2 and TRBJ1-1, with D tentatively TRBD1 (5 bases). Trimming shortened V by 6 bases and J by 6 bases, and 11 bases separated the two germline ends. Germline V gene lookup returns CDR1 SNHLY and CDR2 FYNNEI. The CDR3 consists of 12 residues. The DNA for the CDR3 is TGTGCCAGCAGCTTTGGCAGGGCTGAAGCTTTCTTT. It specifies CASSFGRAEAFF. Filled out from reference TRBV2 and TRBJ1-1, the complete variable domain reads EPEVTQTPSHQVTQMGQEVILRCVPISNHLYFYWYRQILGQKVEFLVSFYNNEISEKSEIFDDQFSVERPDGSNFTLKIRSTKLEDSAMYFCASSFGRAEAFFGQGTRLTVV.

This clonotype was seen ten or more times. J is TRBJ1-6 and V is TRBV2; D is perhaps TRBD1 (6 bases). CDR3 length equals 13 residues. The V end lost 7 bases, the J end lost 9 bases, and 13 bases lay between the germline ends. From germline, CDR1 is SNHLY and CDR2 FYNNEI. The CDR3 region has the DNA TGTGCCAGCAACGGGGGCGAGAGTTCACCCCTCCACTTT. It translates to CASNGGESSPLHF.

This clonotype has ten or more counts. The chain couples TRBV5-1 to TRBJ2-3, with D hard to call. The CDR3 totals 12 residues. Germline CDR1 is SGHRS and CDR2 is YFSETQ. V gave up 4 bases and J gave up 2 bases, with 5 bases separating them. The CDR3 region is CASSRPTDTQYF. The CDR3, as DNA: TGCGCCAGCAGCCGTCCCACAGATACGCAGTATTTT.

The chain is built from TRBV6-6 and TRBJ2-5; TRBD1 might be the D (5 bases). Trimming took 7 bases from V and 9 from J, leaving 21 bases between them. The V gene's germline CDR1 is MNHNY and CDR2 SVGAGI (reference sequence). The CDR3 loop spans 14 amino acids. The CDR3 spells CASTRERQSMAQYF. DNA for the CDR3: TGTGCCAGCACCCGAGAAAGACAGTCGATGGCCCAGTACTTC.

This sequence joins TRBV14 and TRBJ2-7; TRBD2 matches at 10 bases. The CDR3 spans 15 residues. The V segment lost 4 bases and the J segment 0 bases; nucleotides outside the gene matches: 3. Germline V CDR1 and CDR2: SGHDN, FVKESK. The CDR3 loop is CASSLTSGVSYEQYF. The DNA for the CDR3 is TGTGCCAGCAGCCTAACTAGCGGGGTCTCCTACGAGCAGTACTTC.

This clonotype was observed a handful of times. The chain couples TRBV11-2 to TRBJ2-4; D is perhaps TRBD1 (6 bases). This CDR3 is 14 amino acids long. V lost 6 bases, J lost 9 bases, and 18 bases lay in between. CDR1 and CDR2 from the germline V gene are SGHAT and FQNNGV. CDR3 nucleotide sequence: TGTGCCAGCAGGCGACAGGATCGGAACTTCATTCAGTACTTC. Protein sequence: CASRRQDRNFIQYF.

This rearrangement joins TRBV6-5 to TRBJ1-2; TRBD1 is a possible D gene (6 bases). V lost 0 bases and J 7 bases, leaving 18 bases between the germline ends. The CDR3 is 16 amino acids. Per the germline V gene, CDR1 is MNHEY and CDR2 is SVGAGI. The CDR3 nucleotides are TGTGCCAGCAGTTACTCGAAGGGACAAGGCCAGAGTGGCTACACCTTC. This codes for CASSYSKGQGQSGYTF.

The chain employs TRBV2 and TRBJ2-3; unclear D gene. Trimming removed 6 bases at V and 5 bases at J, with 9 bases between. CDR3 length: 12 residues. The germline CDR1 and CDR2 sequences are SNHLY and FYNNEI. The chain's CDR3 is CASRIYRDTQYF. DNA for the CDR3: TGTGCCAGCAGGATCTATCGAGATACGCAGTATTTT. Full variable domain (remainder filled in from reference TRBV2 and TRBJ2-3): EPEVTQTPSHQVTQMGQEVILRCVPISNHLYFYWYRQILGQKVEFLVSFYNNEISEKSEIFDDQFSVERPDGSNFTLKIRSTKLEDSAMYFCASRIYRDTQYFGPGTRLTVL.

This chain links TRBV20-1 with TRBJ1-5; D unclear. Germline V lookup: CDR1 DFQATT, CDR2 SNEGSKA (reference sequence). V gave up 1 base and J gave up 1 base, with 2 bases separating them. The CDR3 runs 12 residues. The CDR3 loop reads CSARASNQPQHF. Written as DNA, the CDR3 is TGCAGTGCTAGAGCCAGCAATCAGCCCCAGCATTTT.

Written as DNA, the CDR3 is TGTGCCAGCAGTTTATCGGTCCAGGGTGAAGCTTTCTTT. Translated: CASSLSVQGEAFF. The genes are TRBV27 and TRBJ1-1, with D possibly TRBD1 on 5 matching bases. This CDR3 has 13 amino acids. CDR1 and CDR2 (germline): MNHEY, SMNVEV (reference sequence). Trimming left V 0 bases short and J 7 bases short, with 9 bases between.

The chain carries TRBV3-1 and TRBJ1-1; perhaps TRBD1 as D (5 bases). Trimming cost V 1 base and J 5 bases, with 14 bases left between them. This CDR3 is 15 amino acids long. Germline CDR1 reads LGHDT; CDR2 reads YNNKEL (reference sequence). The CDR3: CASSQATGTRTEAFF. CDR3 in DNA: TGTGCCAGCAGCCAAGCTACAGGAACTCGAACTGAAGCTTTCTTT.

J is TRBJ2-3 and V is TRBV5-1; D not certain. The CDR3 sequence is 15 residues long. The V end was cut by 0 bases, the J end by 0 bases, with 8 bases between. The germline gives CDR1 SGHRS, CDR2 YFSETQ. The CDR3 loop is CASSLGGKSTDTQYF. CDR3 nucleotide sequence: TGCGCCAGCAGCTTGGGCGGAAAGAGCACAGATACGCAGTATTTT.

The gene calls are TRBV7-9 and TRBJ2-4; TRBD2 might be the D (6 bases). This CDR3 region has 15 residues. Germline V gene data show CDR1 as SEHNR and CDR2 as FQNEAQ (reference sequence). Deletions cut 7 bases from V and 1 base from J, with 14 bases between. CDR3: CASTNGGGAKNIQYF. CDR3 DNA sequence: TGTGCCAGCACCAATGGTGGAGGGGCCAAAAACATTCAGTACTTC.

This chain joins TRBV7-9 and TRBJ2-3; possibly TRBD1 or TRBD2 for D (5 bases each). Germline CDR1 is SEHNR and CDR2 is FQNEAQ (reference sequence). The CDR3 has 12 residues. V was trimmed by 5 bases and J by 14 bases, leaving 17 bases between them. The CDR3 DNA is TGTGCCAGCAGCACTGTGCAGGGAGCCCGGTATTTT. Translation: CASSTVQGARYF. The whole variable domain, filled in from reference TRBV7-9 and TRBJ2-3, reads DTGVSQNPRHKITKRGQNVTFRCDPISEHNRLYWYRQTLGQGPEFLTYFQNEAQLEKSRLLSDRFSAERPKGSFSTLEIQRTEQGDSAMYLCASSTVQGARYFGPGTRLTVL.

This clonotype was counted only a few times. The rearrangement uses TRBV7-2 and TRBJ2-3; D might be TRBD1 (5 bases). The CDR3 extends over 13 amino acids. Trimming left V 5 bases short and J 5 bases short, with 11 bases between. CDR1 and CDR2 from the germline V gene are SGHTA and FQGNSA. The CDR3 is CASSRGALDTQYF. As DNA, the CDR3 is TGTGCCAGCAGCCGTGGGGCGTTAGATACGCAGTATTTT.

This clonotype turned up a few times. V is TRBV6-5 and J is TRBJ1-2; tentatively, D is TRBD1 (6 bases). The CDR3 has 15 residues. Looked up from germline, CDR1 is MNHEY and CDR2 is SVGAGI. Trimming removed 0 bases at V and 6 bases at J, with 14 bases between. In nucleotides, the CDR3 is TGTGCCAGCAGTTACTCAGAGGTACAGGGAAATGGCTACACCTTC. Encoded protein: CASSYSEVQGNGYTF.

The chain recombines TRBV7-8 with TRBJ1-2; no reliable D call. V lost 5 bases to trimming and J lost 5 bases, with 9 bases between them. Germline V CDR1 and CDR2: SGHVS, FQNEAQ. This CDR3 has 12 amino acids. The CDR3 loop is CASSANMYGYTF. DNA for the CDR3: TGTGCCAGCAGCGCCAATATGTATGGCTACACCTTC.

The J gene is TRBJ1-1, the V gene TRBV12-3 or TRBV12-4; D is possibly TRBD1 (5 bases). V lost 2 bases, J lost 6 bases, and 13 bases lay in between. The CDR3 totals 14 residues. The CDR3 loop is CASSLIGVGAEAFF. The CDR3 DNA reads TGTGCCAGCAGTTTAATCGGGGTGGGGGCTGAAGCTTTCTTT.

The V call is TRBV11-2, the J call TRBJ1-4; D is unresolved. Germline CDR1 SGHAT, CDR2 FQNNGV. The CDR3 sequence is 16 residues long. V lost 3 bases, J lost 3 bases, and 14 bases lay in between. CDR3 bases: TGTGCCAGCAGCTTGTCGGGAAACCTAGCTAATGAAAAACTGTTTTTT. Residues: CASSLSGNLANEKLFF.